One sample yielded the 13 T cell receptor beta chains listed below, sequenced in a study of blood T cells in healthy people across ages. A sample-barcoded 5' primer and a J-beta primer mix were used in a second PCR of about 7 to 12 cycles. Each CDR3 protein is one row after TCRdb ran MiXCR on the 5' RACE reads. The sample records about 1.4 million distinct CDR3 sequences, 45% to 70% being singletons. Material for sequencing was blood. All receptors come from a man aged 18 to 35 in good health.

V and J are TRBV2 and TRBJ1-1; D remains ambiguous. Trimming shortened V by 10 bases and J by 0 bases, and 12 bases separated the two germline ends. The germline V gene has CDR1 SNHLY and CDR2 FYNNEI. This CDR3 has 13 amino acids. CDR3 coding DNA: TGTGCCACTAAGACGGATATGAACACTGAAGCTTTCTTT. Protein sequence: CATKTDMNTEAFF.

V usage is TRBV14 and J usage is TRBJ2-3, with D tentatively TRBD2 (6 bases). The CDR3 is made up of 14 amino acids. The germline gives CDR1 SGHDN, CDR2 FVKESK. The V gene lost 6 bases and the J gene lost 2 bases, with 12 bases spanning the gap. The CDR3 here is CASSRGTHTDTQYF. The CDR3 coding sequence is TGTGCCAGCAGTCGGGGGACGCACACAGATACGCAGTATTTT.

In this sample, this clonotype turned up a few times. The rearrangement uses TRBV6-1 and TRBJ1-2; D gene uncertain. Germline V gene lookup returns CDR1 MNHNS and CDR2 SASEGT. Between the trimmed V and J ends, which lost 6 bases and 3 bases, there was a span of 2 bases. The CDR3 runs 10 residues. This CDR3 reads CASRYYGYTF. CDR3 nucleotide sequence: TGTGCCAGCAGATACTATGGCTACACCTTC.

The chain joins TRBV29-1 to TRBJ2-3, with D tentatively TRBD1 (6 bases). CDR3 size: 12 residues. Trimming shortened V by 4 bases and J by 7 bases, and 12 bases separated the two germline ends. Germline V gene data show CDR1 as SQVTM and CDR2 as ANQGSEA. The CDR3: CSVATGMYTQYF. As DNA, the CDR3 is TGCAGCGTTGCAACAGGGATGTATACGCAGTATTTT.

The sample holds many counts of this clonotype. The CDR3 bases are TGTGCCAGCAGCCTTATCGACAGGGGGCTTTCCTATAATTCACCCCTCCACTTT. It is translated as CASSLIDRGLSYNSPLHF. This chain links TRBV14 with TRBJ1-6; 10 bases match TRBD1. Trimming at V came to 4 bases and at J to 1 base, leaving 7 bases not matched to a gene. Germline assignment: CDR1 SGHDN and CDR2 FVKESK. The CDR3 length is 18 residues. Using reference TRBV14 and TRBJ1-6 for the parts outside the CDR3, the full variable domain is EAGVTQFPSHSVIEKGQTVTLRCDPISGHDNLYWYRRVMGKEIKFLLHFVKESKQDESGMPNNRFLAERTGGTYSTLKVQPAELEDSGVYFCASSLIDRGLSYNSPLHFGNGTRLTVT.

The gene calls are TRBV9 and TRBJ2-3; D is possibly TRBD1 (6 bases). CDR1 is SGDLS, CDR2 YYNGEE, per germline. The CDR3 runs 16 residues. Deletions cut 0 bases from V and 6 bases from J, with 17 bases between. The CDR3 DNA reads as TGTGCCAGCAGCGTAGCCGTAACAGGGTCTCGGGATACGCAGTATTTT. Its protein product is CASSVAVTGSRDTQYF.

The CDR3 DNA sequence: TGCAGCGGGTCCTTACTGAGGGGCATCAATGAGCAGTTCTTC. Its protein is CSGSLLRGINEQFF. The chain joins TRBV29-1 to TRBJ2-1; D tentatively reads TRBD1 or TRBD2 (5 bases each). Germline lookup yields CDR1 SQVTM and CDR2 ANQGSEA. The germline V and J ends were trimmed by 7 bases and 6 bases, with 19 bases remaining between them. The CDR3 length is 14 residues.

V is TRBV27 and J is TRBJ2-3; D is perhaps TRBD2 (7 bases). This CDR3 has 15 amino acids. Trimming removed 7 bases from V and 2 bases from J, with 16 bases in between. Germline V gives CDR1 MNHEY, CDR2 SMNVEV (reference sequence). As DNA, the CDR3 is TGTGCCAGCACCGCATGGCGGGGGCCCACAGATACGCAGTATTTT. Protein: CASTAWRGPTDTQYF.

This chain connects TRBV7-9 to TRBJ2-3; a weak D match, TRBD1 (6 bases). Germline CDR1 is SEHNR and CDR2 is FQNEAQ (reference sequence). The CDR3 consists of 16 residues. The ends were cut back, 7 bases at V and 3 bases at J, with 20 bases in the middle. This chain's CDR3 is CASKTGSAELTDTQYF. For the CDR3, the DNA is TGTGCCAGCAAAACAGGGTCCGCGGAGTTAACAGATACGCAGTATTTT.

The chain combines TRBV5-5 with TRBJ2-7, with 8 positions matching TRBD2. There are 15 residues in the CDR3. The germline gives CDR1 SGHKS, CDR2 YYEKEE (reference sequence). V was pared by 2 bases and J by 6 bases, with 10 bases of the junction left unmatched. The CDR3 spells CASSFVGAGAVEQYF. The CDR3 bases are TGTGCCAGCAGCTTTGTCGGAGCGGGAGCGGTCGAGCAGTACTTC.

The rearrangement links TRBV7-9 to TRBJ1-5; no firm D call. The germline V and J ends were trimmed by 8 bases and 4 bases, with 21 bases remaining between them. The germline V gene has CDR1 SEHNR and CDR2 FQNEAQ (reference sequence). This CDR3 spans 16 amino acids. This chain's CDR3 is CASGRREEIANQPQHF. The CDR3, as DNA: TGTGCCAGCGGCAGGAGGGAGGAAATAGCTAATCAGCCCCAGCATTTT.

The chain combines TRBV20-1 with TRBJ1-6; a weak D match, TRBD1 (5 bases). With 0 bases removed from V and 10 bases from J, the gap between germline ends came to 13 bases. The CDR3 extends over 14 amino acids. CDR1 is DFQATT and CDR2 is SNEGSKA in the germline V gene (reference sequence). The CDR3 DNA is TGCAGTGCTAGAGACCGCTCACGGGGGTCACCCCTCCACTTT. This sequence encodes CSARDRSRGSPLHF.

The V and J genes are TRBV9 and TRBJ1-1; D gene uncertain. Germline-derived CDR1 and CDR2 are SGDLS and YYNGEE. This CDR3 is 16 amino acids long. V was shortened by 3 bases and J by 1 base, with 16 bases between the two germline ends. In nucleotides, the CDR3 is TGTGCCAGCAGCGGAACCTCCAGGCGAACGAACACTGAAGCTTTCTTT. Residues: CASSGTSRRTNTEAFF.